Each of the 16 T cell receptor beta chains below was sequenced from the same sample in a study of CD8+ T cells in alopecia areata. As the sequencing template, cDNA was produced by extracting RNA and reverse transcribing it. Profiled with immunoSEQ multiplex PCR; TCRdb holds only in-frame clones, not every one. Among around 270,000 clones listed, over 45% were seen once. Noted treatment: oral pan-JAK inhibitor, 5-10 mg twice daily. The sequences come from CD4+ T cells sorted from blood, collected at week 24, from a patient treated with tofacitinib. The receptors originated from a human donor with alopecia areata.

As to this clone: The identical CDR3 is also encoded by other nucleotide sequences in the sample. The rearrangement joins TRBV30 to TRBJ1-5, with D maybe TRBD1 (5 bases). Per the germline V gene, CDR1 is GTSNPN and CDR2 is SVGIG (reference sequence). V shed 3 bases and J shed 6 bases, with 9 bases lying between them. This CDR3 is built from 12 residues. The CDR3 nucleotides read TGTGCCTGGAGCCAGGGCGGTCAGCCCCAGCATTTT. It yields the protein CAWSQGGQPQHF.

The chain recombines TRBV7-9 with TRBJ2-3, with D unresolved. Germline-derived CDR1 and CDR2 are SEHNR and FQNEAQ (reference sequence). V lost 6 bases, J lost 0 bases, and 16 bases lay in between. The CDR3 contains 16 residues. The CDR3 spells CASRITTVTSTDTQYF. The CDR3, as DNA: TGTGCCAGCAGGATCACCACCGTTACTAGCACAGATACGCAGTATTTT.

This chain joins TRBV18 and TRBJ2-3; 8 bases fit TRBD2. CDR3 length: 15 residues. Germline loops: CDR1 KGHSH, CDR2 LQKENI. V gave up 3 bases and J gave up 6 bases; unmatched junction bases: 8. CDR3 amino acids: CASSPAGGPMDTQYF. CDR3 DNA: TGTGCCAGCTCACCGGCGGGGGGCCCTATGGATACGCAGTATTTT.

Of note for this clone: The same CDR3 also results from other DNA sequences found in this sample. The chain links TRBV7-9 to TRBJ1-1, with TRBD1 matching over 7 bases. Trimming cost V 0 bases and J 7 bases; bases outside gene matches: 2. The CDR3 totals 13 residues. Germline CDR1 and CDR2: SEHNR and FQNEAQ (reference sequence). The CDR3 nucleotides read TGTGCCAGCAGCTTAGCCGGGACAGTTGAAGCTTTCTTT. Translation: CASSLAGTVEAFF.

This clone was recorded a few times. V is TRBV7-6 and J is TRBJ1-2; D gene unclear. The CDR3 runs 16 residues. Trimming took 1 base from V and 4 from J, leaving 16 bases between them. CDR1 and CDR2 (germline): SGHVS, FNYEAQ. This chain's CDR3 is CASSLGSAGHLYGYTF. CDR3 in DNA: TGTGCCAGCAGCTTAGGTAGCGCAGGCCATCTCTATGGCTACACCTTC. Full variable domain (outside the CDR3, taken from reference TRBV7-6 and TRBJ1-2): GAGVSQSPRYKVTKRGQDVALRCDPISGHVSLYWYRQALGQGPEFLTYFNYEAQQDKSGLPNDRFSAERPEGSISTLTIQRTEQRDSAMYRCASSLGSAGHLYGYTFGSGTRLTVV.

The CDR3 region is CASSMTGRNTEAFF. As DNA, the CDR3 is TGTGCCAGCAGCATGACAGGGCGGAACACTGAAGCTTTCTTT. This chain uses TRBV7-2 with TRBJ1-1, with 7 bases that match TRBD1. J lost 1 base, V lost 5 bases, and 4 bases had no gene match. Germline CDR1 and CDR2: SGHTA and FQGNSA. This CDR3 has 14 residues.

This clone was observed once. This chain links TRBV5-1 with TRBJ2-7; tentative D call: TRBD2 (6 bases). Trimming took off 5 bases at V and 0 bases at J, with 12 bases between the two ends. This CDR3 is built from 14 residues. Germline V gene sequence: CDR1 SGHRS, CDR2 YFSETQ. Written as DNA, the CDR3 is TGCGCCAGCAGATGGGACTTATACTCCTACGAGCAGTACTTC. It specifies CASRWDLYSYEQYF.

The chain has TRBV25-1 and TRBJ2-3; 7 bases align to TRBD1. Germline assignment: CDR1 MGHDK and CDR2 SYGVNS. The CDR3 extends over 13 amino acids. V lost 5 bases to trimming and J lost 4 bases; unmatched junction nucleotides: 3. CDR3 bases: TGTGCCAGCAGTCGGACAGGACCAGATACGCAGTATTTT. It encodes CASSRTGPDTQYF.

The sample holds a few counts of this clone. This rearrangement joins TRBV15 to TRBJ1-5; the D is unclear. The CDR3 runs to 16 residues. Per the germline V gene, CDR1 is LNHNV and CDR2 is YYDKDF (reference sequence). Trimming removed 0 bases at V and 6 bases at J, with 15 bases between. Here the CDR3 DNA reads TGTGCCACCAGCAGAGATCATCGAGGGAAACCTCAGCCCCAGCATTTT. Translating gives CATSRDHRGKPQPQHF.

The V gene is TRBV7-2, the J gene TRBJ2-2; a weak D match, TRBD2 (5 bases). Germline assignment: CDR1 SGHTA and CDR2 FQGNSA. The CDR3 loop spans 15 amino acids. V was shortened by 4 bases and J by 3 bases, with 12 bases between the two germline ends. The CDR3 region is CASSSFGGYTGELFF. DNA of the CDR3: TGTGCCAGCAGCTCATTCGGAGGTTACACCGGGGAGCTGTTTTTT.

J is TRBJ2-7 and V is TRBV12-5, with no clear D. Germline V gives CDR1 LGHNT, CDR2 FRNRAP. This CDR3 is built from 9 residues. With 5 bases removed from V and 8 bases from J, the gap between germline ends came to 4 bases. Written as DNA, the CDR3 is TGTGCTAGTGGTAGCAAGCAGTACTTC. Its translation: CASGSKQYF.

The J gene is TRBJ2-5, the V gene TRBV15; the match to TRBD2 covers 9 bases. V was clipped by 2 bases and J by 5 bases; unmatched bases: 6. The V gene's germline CDR1 is LNHNV and CDR2 YYDKDF (reference sequence). The CDR3 consists of 15 residues. The CDR3 loop reads CATSRSLAGEETQYF. The CDR3 coding sequence is TGTGCCACCAGCAGATCCTTAGCGGGGGAGGAGACCCAGTACTTC.

The chain employs TRBV29-1 and TRBJ2-1; TRBD1 aligns across 8 bases. J was trimmed by 1 base and V by 4 bases; bases with no gene match: 3. CDR1 and CDR2 (germline): SQVTM, ANQGSEA. This CDR3 comprises 14 residues. The DNA of the CDR3 is TGCAGCGTTGGGACAGGGAGGTCCTACAATGAGCAGTTCTTC. Its translation is CSVGTGRSYNEQFF.

The rearrangement joins TRBV7-6 to TRBJ2-1, with TRBD2 matching 7 bases. CDR3 size: 16 residues. Germline values: CDR1 SGHVS, CDR2 FNYEAQ. With 5 bases clipped from V and 0 bases from J, the junction kept 7 bases outside the gene matches. The CDR3 sequence is CASSLNGGSSYNEQFF. CDR3 nucleotide sequence: TGTGCCAGCAGCCTCAACGGCGGGAGCTCCTACAATGAGCAGTTCTTC.

The count of this clone is one. The chain is built from TRBV29-1 and TRBJ1-2; D is possibly TRBD1 (6 bases). In germline, CDR1 is SQVTM, CDR2 ANQGSEA. V was cut by 4 bases and J by 2 bases, with 11 bases left in between. CDR3 length equals 13 residues. The CDR3 protein is CSVVDRTNYGYTF. CDR3 nucleotides: TGCAGCGTTGTCGACAGGACCAACTATGGCTACACCTTC.

This clone has only a few counts. The chain combines TRBV30 with TRBJ2-5; a weak D match, TRBD2 (5 bases). Germline V gives CDR1 GTSNPN, CDR2 SVGIG (reference sequence). The CDR3 runs 12 residues. Between the trimmed V and J ends, which lost 5 bases and 6 bases, there was a span of 13 bases. CDR3 sequence reads: CAWGVSGKTQYF. The CDR3 nucleotides are TGTGCCTGGGGGGTCAGCGGAAAGACCCAGTACTTC.